The 8 T cell receptor beta chains given below trace back to one sample, sequenced in a study of control samples from healthy donors and cancer patients. Measured with immunoSEQ multiplex PCR; TCRdb has only the in-frame clones, and not every one. The top ten hold about 2.8% of the sample, which has roughly 120,000 clones, over 90% seen once. Source material: blood. The receptors come from a young man in good health.

The V and J genes are TRBV9 and TRBJ2-7, with TRBD2 matching over 8 bases. This CDR3 region has 14 residues. The V segment lost 4 bases and the J segment 0 bases; nucleotides outside the gene matches: 3. Per the germline V gene, CDR1 is SGDLS and CDR2 is YYNGEE. CDR3 nucleotides: TGTGCCAGCAGCTCCGGGACTAGCTCCTACGAGCAGTACTTC. Encoded protein: CASSSGTSSYEQYF.

V and J are TRBV19 and TRBJ2-2; D is unresolved. Trimming left V 4 bases short and J 1 base short, with 7 bases between. Germline V lookup: CDR1 LNHDA, CDR2 SQIVND (reference sequence). The CDR3 loop spans 14 amino acids. Here the CDR3 reads CASSKWLNTGELFF. CDR3 nucleotide sequence: TGTGCCAGTAGTAAGTGGTTGAACACCGGGGAGCTGTTTTTT.

The chain has TRBV14 and TRBJ1-2, with D perhaps matching TRBD1 (6 bases). The CDR3 is 13 residues long. V was cut by 4 bases and J by 6 bases, with 12 bases left in between. CDR1 is SGHDN and CDR2 is FVKESK in the germline V gene. This CDR3 is CASSLDGGHGYTF. DNA for the CDR3: TGTGCCAGCAGCCTCGACGGGGGGCATGGCTACACCTTC.

This sequence joins TRBV18 and TRBJ2-3, with D possibly being TRBD1 (6 bases). CDR3 length equals 15 residues. Trimming cost V 0 bases and J 0 bases, with 7 bases left between them. Germline CDR1 KGHSH, CDR2 LQKENI. CDR3 coding DNA: TGTGCCAGCTCACCACCGGGGGCTAGCACAGATACGCAGTATTTT. Amino acid sequence: CASSPPGASTDTQYF.

A note on this clone: Other DNA sequences within the sample encode an identical CDR3. The chain's CDR3 is CASSFGTGETQYF. The CDR3 DNA is TGTGCCAGCAGCTTCGGGACAGGAGAGACCCAGTACTTC. This chain connects TRBV6-5 to TRBJ2-5, with 8 bases fitting TRBD1. This CDR3 region has 13 residues. J gave up 4 bases and V 6 bases, and 4 bases lay outside the gene matches. CDR1 and CDR2 from the germline V gene are MNHEY and SVGAGI.

This rearrangement joins TRBV19 to TRBJ2-1; unclear D gene. Germline CDR1 and CDR2: LNHDA and SQIVND (reference sequence). V lost 5 bases and J lost 6, with 8 bases in between. The CDR3 consists of 12 residues. In DNA form, the CDR3 reads TGTGCCAGTAGTGGCGGATCCAATGAGCAGTTCTTC. Encoded protein: CASSGGSNEQFF.

This chain links TRBV28 with TRBJ2-1, with unresolved D. The CDR3 extends over 13 amino acids. Germline V lookup: CDR1 MDHEN, CDR2 SYDVKM. The ends were cut back, 8 bases at V and 2 bases at J, with 10 bases in the middle. CDR3 sequence reads: CASEYGPYNEQFF. In DNA, the CDR3 is TGTGCCAGCGAGTACGGGCCCTACAATGAGCAGTTCTTC. The full variable domain, completed using reference TRBV28 and TRBJ2-1, is DVKVTQSSRYLVKRTGEKVFLECVQDMDHENMFWYRQDPGLGLRLIYFSYDVKMKEKGDIPEGYSVSREKKERFSLILESASTNQTSMYLCASEYGPYNEQFFGPGTRLTVL.

The rearrangement links TRBV6-1 to TRBJ1-2; no clear D. Per germline, CDR1 MNHNS and CDR2 SASEGT. The CDR3 extends over 12 amino acids. The V end was cut by 2 bases, the J end by 5 bases, with 6 bases between. The CDR3 here is CASSEFPYGYTF. The DNA for the CDR3 is TGTGCCAGCAGTGAATTCCCGTATGGCTACACCTTC.